A single sample is the source of the 10 T cell receptor beta chains below, sequenced in a study of T cell responses to AZD1222 COVID-19 vaccine (dated by TCRdb to about 2021). The library was made by the immunoSEQ multiplex PCR assay. As stored in TCRdb, this immuneACCESS dataset retains in-frame rearrangements with V and J assigned. A fraction of the clones does not appear; measured against another copy, unresolved V genes explain less than half of the discrepancy, and the remainder lacks a known reason. Within this sample are some 200,000 clones, with approximately 95% of them counted one time only. The ten largest clonotypes hold around 1% of the sample. According to the study, the label for this sample's time point signals: about 28 days (+/-7) after the second vaccine dose. The sequences come from peripheral blood, collected 28 days after the second AZD1222 dose. Every receptor here comes from an adult who received the AZD1222 COVID-19 vaccine.

The chain joins TRBV5-1 to TRBJ2-3; a possible D gene is TRBD2 (6 bases). The CDR3 contains 16 residues. Germline CDR1 and CDR2: SGHRS and YFSETQ. V lost 3 bases, J lost 0 bases, and 14 bases lay in between. The CDR3 nucleotides read TGCGCCAGCAGCTCTGCGGGATTTCCTAGCACAGATACGCAGTATTTT. It is translated as CASSSAGFPSTDTQYF.

The chain carries TRBV28 and TRBJ2-7; 12 nucleotides line up with TRBD1. This CDR3 spans 16 amino acids. V shed 6 bases and J 3 bases; nucleotides not matched to a gene: 9. CDR1 is MDHEN, CDR2 SYDVKM, per germline. The chain's CDR3 is CASSTSGTGGHYEQYF. In DNA form, the CDR3 reads TGTGCCAGCAGCACCTCCGGGACAGGGGGCCACTACGAGCAGTACTTC.

This clone was recorded only once. The J gene is TRBJ1-1, the V gene TRBV6-1, with a tentative D call TRBD1 (5 bases). This CDR3 is built from 14 residues. Germline loops: CDR1 MNHNS, CDR2 SASEGT. The germline V and J ends were trimmed by 3 bases and 4 bases, with 12 bases remaining between them. CDR3 bases: TGTGCCAGCAGTGACAGCGGGGGTGGCACTGAAGCTTTCTTT. Its protein is CASSDSGGGTEAFF.

The chain links TRBV5-1 to TRBJ1-1; D is perhaps TRBD1 (5 bases). The germline V and J ends were trimmed by 4 bases and 4 bases, with 20 bases remaining between them. Germline V CDR1 and CDR2: SGHRS, YFSETQ. This CDR3 is built from 16 residues. The CDR3 DNA reads as TGCGCCAGCAGCCCGGGGGAGGCCCCCCCGGTCACTGAAGCTTTCTTT. Translation gives CASSPGEAPPVTEAFF.

The V and J genes are TRBV14 and TRBJ1-3, with 7 bases matching TRBD1. Germline lookup yields CDR1 SGHDN and CDR2 FVKESK. Losses at the gene ends were 6 bases for V and 8 bases for J; bases not matched to a gene: 10. This CDR3 has 14 amino acids. In DNA form, the CDR3 reads TGTGCCAGCAGACAACAGGGGCGGTCGGACACCATATATTTT. This sequence encodes CASRQQGRSDTIYF.

This clone was found a few times. The V gene is TRBV27, the J gene TRBJ1-5; D might be TRBD1 (6 bases). CDR3 length: 14 residues. Germline V gives CDR1 MNHEY, CDR2 SMNVEV (reference sequence). The V gene lost 6 bases and the J gene lost 6 bases, with 15 bases spanning the gap. The CDR3 DNA reads TGTGCCAGCAGCAAAACAGGGAGAGGTCAGCCCCAGCATTTT. Protein sequence: CASSKTGRGQPQHF.

The J gene is TRBJ1-3, the V gene TRBV9; no reliable D call. The CDR3 is made up of 14 amino acids. The germline V gene encodes CDR1 SGDLS and CDR2 YYNGEE. V dropped 0 bases and J dropped 8 bases, with 12 bases sitting between them. CDR3 DNA: TGTGCCAGCAGCGTAGCGGCAGGTCGCGACACCATATATTTT. It specifies CASSVAAGRDTIYF.

This clone was seen a single time. The chain combines TRBV27 with TRBJ1-1, with D perhaps matching TRBD1 (5 bases). This CDR3 contains 11 residues. With 7 bases removed from V and 5 bases from J, the gap between germline ends came to 8 bases. Germline V gene sequence: CDR1 MNHEY, CDR2 SMNVEV (reference sequence). CDR3 in DNA: TGTGCCAGCATCCGGGGGACTGAAGCTTTCTTT. Translating gives CASIRGTEAFF.

The chain uses TRBV7-8 and TRBJ2-7, with D possibly matching TRBD1 (6 bases). Trimming took off 2 bases at V and 0 bases at J, with 11 bases between the two ends. This CDR3 spans 15 amino acids. Germline CDR1 and CDR2: SGHVS and FQNEAQ. CDR3 in amino acids: CASSLIQGSSYEQYF. The CDR3 DNA reads as TGTGCCAGCAGCTTAATACAGGGAAGCTCCTACGAGCAGTACTTC.

The CDR3, as DNA: TGTGCCAGTAGCCAGCGGGGGGGCCCTTCCTACGAGCAGTACTTC. This sequence encodes CASSQRGGPSYEQYF. The rearrangement joins TRBV19 to TRBJ2-7; 10 bases agree with TRBD2. The V gene end was trimmed by 6 bases and the J gene end by 1 base; junction bases not matched to a gene: 6. The CDR3 runs 15 residues. CDR1 is LNHDA and CDR2 is SQIVND in the germline V gene (reference sequence). The full variable domain, its missing parts supplied by reference TRBV19 and TRBJ2-7, is DGGITQSPKYLFRKEGQNVTLSCEQNLNHDAMYWYRQDPGQGLRLIYYSQIVNDFQKGDIAEGYSVSREKKESFPLTVTSAQKNPTAFYLCASSQRGGPSYEQYFGPGTRLTVT.